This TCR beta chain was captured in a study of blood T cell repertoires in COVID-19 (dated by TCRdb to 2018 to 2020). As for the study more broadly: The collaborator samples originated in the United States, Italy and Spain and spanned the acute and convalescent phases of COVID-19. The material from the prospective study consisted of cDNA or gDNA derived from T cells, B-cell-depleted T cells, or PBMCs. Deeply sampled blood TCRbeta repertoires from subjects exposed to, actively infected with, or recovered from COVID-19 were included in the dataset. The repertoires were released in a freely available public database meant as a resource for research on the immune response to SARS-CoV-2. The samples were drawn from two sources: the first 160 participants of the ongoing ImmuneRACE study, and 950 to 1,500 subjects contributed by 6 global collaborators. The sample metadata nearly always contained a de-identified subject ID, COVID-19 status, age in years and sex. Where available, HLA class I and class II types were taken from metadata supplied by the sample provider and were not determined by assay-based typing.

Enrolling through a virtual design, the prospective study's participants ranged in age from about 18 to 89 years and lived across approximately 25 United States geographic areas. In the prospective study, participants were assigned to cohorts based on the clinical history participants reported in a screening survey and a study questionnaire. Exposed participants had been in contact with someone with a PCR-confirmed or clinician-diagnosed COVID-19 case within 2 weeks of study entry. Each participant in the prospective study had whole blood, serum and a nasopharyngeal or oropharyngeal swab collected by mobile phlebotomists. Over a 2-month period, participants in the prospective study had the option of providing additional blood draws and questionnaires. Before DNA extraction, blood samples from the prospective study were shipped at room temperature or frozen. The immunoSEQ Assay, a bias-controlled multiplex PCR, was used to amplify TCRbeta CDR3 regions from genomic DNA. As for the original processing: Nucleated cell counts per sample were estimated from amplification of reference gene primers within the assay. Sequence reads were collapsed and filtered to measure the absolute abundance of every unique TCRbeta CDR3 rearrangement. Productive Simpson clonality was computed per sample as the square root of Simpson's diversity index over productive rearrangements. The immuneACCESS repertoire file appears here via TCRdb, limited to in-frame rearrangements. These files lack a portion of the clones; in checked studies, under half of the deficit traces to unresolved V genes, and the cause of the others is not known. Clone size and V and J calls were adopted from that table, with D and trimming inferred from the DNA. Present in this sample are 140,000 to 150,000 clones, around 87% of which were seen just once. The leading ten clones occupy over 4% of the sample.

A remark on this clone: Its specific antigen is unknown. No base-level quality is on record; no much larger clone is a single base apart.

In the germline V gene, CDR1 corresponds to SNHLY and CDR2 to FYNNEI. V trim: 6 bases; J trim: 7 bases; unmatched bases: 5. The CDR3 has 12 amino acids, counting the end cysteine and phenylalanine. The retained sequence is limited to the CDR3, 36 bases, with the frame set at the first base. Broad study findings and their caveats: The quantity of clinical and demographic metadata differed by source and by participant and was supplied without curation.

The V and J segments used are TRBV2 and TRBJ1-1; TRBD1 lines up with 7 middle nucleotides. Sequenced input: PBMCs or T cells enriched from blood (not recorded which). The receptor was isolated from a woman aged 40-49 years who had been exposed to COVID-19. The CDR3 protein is CASRDRANEAFF. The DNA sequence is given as TGTGCCAGCAGAGACAGGGCCAATGAAGCTTTCTTT.